This T cell receptor (beta chain) came from a study of CD8 T cells in ankylosing spondylitis. The study, taken as a whole, reports: Blood from ankylosing spondylitis patients appeared to carry a characteristic roughly 8-variant TCR beta motif. There were earlier reports of some motif variants in reactive arthritis synovial fluid and blood. Clones linked with disease were CD8+ and fairly uncommon in the peripheral blood. Significant enrichment of disease-linked clones was reportedly seen in matched ankylosing spondylitis synovial fluid.

Library preparation for TCR beta used quantitative 5'-RACE with molecular barcodes. TCRdb recomputed calls from the 5' RACE reads with MiXCR, one row per CDR3 protein. The sample contains around 890,000 distinct CDR3 sequences, approximately 10% of which appear only once. V lost 2 bases and J lost 3; bases outside the gene matches: 9. This CDR3 contains 18 residues. Germline values: CDR1 KGHDR, CDR2 SFDVKD. This clonotype was counted only a few times. Its antigen is still unknown. The rearrangement joins TRBV24-1 to TRBJ2-1, with TRBD2 identical over 10 bases. The sequence was obtained from a male donor with ankylosing spondylitis. Sequencing was performed on blood, either unsorted or a sorted T cell fraction (not recorded which). The DNA for the CDR3 is TGTGCCACCAGTGATTCCCCTGGAAGCGGGAGGGACTACAATGAGCAGTTCTTC. This encodes CATSDSPGSGRDYNEQFF.